In its sample, the clone carrying this T cell receptor (beta chain) was seen many times. Its antigen is undetermined. TCR beta libraries were prepared from cDNA with unique molecular identifiers. One entry per CDR3 protein, called by TCRdb with MiXCR from the PCR reads. The sample carries fewer than 850,000 distinct CDR3 sequences, about 32% recorded once. The source of the sample is a study of post-analysis software for immune sequencing data. Study-wide background: Disease courses included relapsing-remitting, secondary progressive and progressive-relapsing multiple sclerosis.

The CDR3 has 15 amino acids. Looked up from germline, CDR1 is SGHTA and CDR2 is FQGNSA. The germline V and J ends were trimmed by 2 bases and 7 bases, with 18 bases remaining between them. Findings and limits, study-wide: Roughly five TRBV segments appeared more often in patients than in controls, and TRBV5-6, TRBV5-1 and TRBV20-1 were among these. Batch-mates among the samples co-clustered strongly by F measure. Significantly lower normalized Chao1 diversity was found in patients with multiple sclerosis relative to controls.

This receptor was identified in a girl aged 5 to 17 with multiple sclerosis. Input material: blood. This sequence joins TRBV7-2 and TRBJ2-7; the D gene is possibly TRBD2 (5 bases). CDR3: CASSLPGSGFSEQYF. CDR3 sequence (DNA): TGTGCCAGCAGCTTACCGGGGTCGGGATTTAGTGAGCAGTACTTC.